The rows below give T cell receptor beta chains drawn from one sample of a study of blood T cell repertoires in COVID-19. Libraries were prepared by immunoSEQ multiplex PCR; TCRdb keeps only in-frame clonotypes and omits some of them. In the table there are around 400,000 clones, roughly nine tenths of which are singletons. Sequencing used PBMCs or T cells enriched from blood (not recorded which). All receptors derive from a woman in her 30s who had recovered from COVID-19. Each CDR3 is given with its conserved first and last residue. The D gene is left open where the match is weak. Clone size appears in some rows only: once, few, many, or a class for an expanded clone.

j_gene | d_gene | v_gene | abundance | CDR3nt | CDR3aa
TRBJ2-1 | TRBD1 | TRBV4-1 | - | TGCGCCAGCAGCCAACCGACCGGGACAGGGAACAATGAGCAGTTCTTC | CASSQPTGTGNNEQFF
TRBJ1-5 | - | TRBV27 | once | TGTGCCAGCACCAGGTTAGATAGCAATCAGCCCCAGCATTTT | CASTRLDSNQPQHF
TRBJ1-2 | - | TRBV28 | - | TGTGCCAGCAGCAGTACAGGAGACGAGTATCTCTATGGCTACACCTTC | CASSSTGDEYLYGYTF
TRBJ2-3 | TRBD2 | TRBV18 | - | TGTGCCGGTCGACTAGCGGGGAACACAGATACGCAGTATTTT | CAGRLAGNTDTQYF
TRBJ1-5 | - | TRBV28 | - | TGTGCCAGCACCTCCAATCAGCCCCAGCATTTT | CASTSNQPQHF
TRBJ2-1 | - | TRBV7-6 | - | TGTGCCAGCAGCTTTAGCGCGGCGAGCTCCTACAATGAGCAGTTCTTC | CASSFSAASSYNEQFF
TRBJ2-4 | TRBD1 | TRBV28 | once | TGTGCCAGCAGTTTAAGTGGACAGGGGCGAAACATTCAGTACTTC | CASSLSGQGRNIQYF
TRBJ1-4 | - | TRBV6-1 | few | TGTGCCAGCAGTGAAGACATCTCAACTAATGAAAAACTGTTTTTT | CASSEDISTNEKLFF
TRBJ1-2 | TRBD1 | TRBV30 | - | TGTGCCCAGGGGACAGGGGGGGACTATGGCTACACCTTC | CAQGTGGDYGYTF
TRBJ2-1 | - | TRBV30 | - | TGTGCCTGGAGTGGCACAAATGAGCAGTTCTTC | CAWSGTNEQFF
TRBJ1-4 | TRBD1 | TRBV19 | once | TGTGCCAGTAGCCAAGGGACAGCAACAAATGAAAAACTGTTTTTT | CASSQGTATNEKLFF
TRBJ1-1 | - | TRBV28 | - | TGTGCCAGCAGGCCCCCTCGCAGGACTGAAGCTTTCTTT | CASRPPRRTEAFF
TRBJ1-5 | TRBD1 | TRBV4-3 | - | TGCGCCAGCAGCCAAGAGCTAGGGGGCCGGGGCAATCAGCCCCAGCATTTT | CASSQELGGRGNQPQHF
TRBJ1-1 | - | TRBV9 | - | TGTGCCAGCAGCGTCGGGGGGCACACTGAAGCTTTCTTT | CASSVGGHTEAFF
TRBJ1-1 | - | TRBV28 | - | TGTGCCAGCTTAACAACGGGGAACACTGAAGCTTTCTTT | CASLTTGNTEAFF
TRBJ2-7 | TRBD2 | TRBV20-1 | - | TGCAGTGCTAGTTTGCCTAGCGGGAGGCTCTACGAGCAGTACTTC | CSASLPSGRLYEQYF
TRBJ1-5 | TRBD1 | TRBV10-2 | - | TGCGCCAGCAGTGAATTTGGACAGGGGAATCAGCCCCAGCATTTT | CASSEFGQGNQPQHF
TRBJ2-3 | TRBD2 | TRBV7-8 | - | TGTGCCAGCAGCTGGACTAGCCTTCTTCCCACAGATACGCAGTATTTT | CASSWTSLLPTDTQYF
TRBJ1-5 | - | TRBV6-5 | - | TGTGCCAGCAGTTACGGGGCAGTTAATCAGCCCCAGCATTTT | CASSYGAVNQPQHF
TRBJ2-6 | - | TRBV28 | few | TGTGCCAGCAGTTTAGCGGGCTCTGAAGGGGCCAACGTCCTGACTTTC | CASSLAGSEGANVLTF
TRBJ1-2 | - | TRBV19 | - | TGTGCCCCCTGCGGCAGCTCAATGAGCTACACCTTC | CAPCGSSMSYTF
TRBJ1-1 | - | TRBV9 | - | TGTGCCAGCAGCGTAGCTTCCCAGGGGATGAACACTGAAGCTTTCTTT | CASSVASQGMNTEAFF
TRBJ1-4 | TRBD1 | TRBV29-1 | - | TGCAGCGCTCGGGACAGGGAGGAAAAACTGTTTTTT | CSARDREEKLFF
TRBJ2-3 | TRBD2 | TRBV7-2 | - | TGTGCCAGCCCCTCGGCTAGCGGGGGGGCGGGGACAGATACGCAGTATTTT | CASPSASGGAGTDTQYF
TRBJ1-4 | - | TRBV6-5 | - | TGTGCCAGCAGTTACTCGAACAGGCATGAAAAACTGTTTTTT | CASSYSNRHEKLFF
TRBJ2-7 | TRBD2 | TRBV3-1/TRBV3-2 | - | TGTGCCAGCAGCCAAGTGGGACTAGCTACCTTCTACGAGCAGTACTTC | CASSQVGLATFYEQYF
TRBJ1-5 | - | TRBV20-1 | - | TGCAGTGCTAGTATCCAGGGGTTATCTTTTAAGGGTCAGCCCCAGCATTTT | CSASIQGLSFKGQPQHF
TRBJ1-4 | TRBD1 | TRBV29-1 | - | TGCAGCGTCGAACAGGGGCGCGGGGAAAAACTGTTTTTT | CSVEQGRGEKLFF
TRBJ1-6 | - | TRBV7-9 | - | TGTGCCAGCAGCTTAGCATCTTTGGGACTGATAAATTCACCCCTCCACTTT | CASSLASLGLINSPLHF
TRBJ1-1 | - | TRBV10-3 | once | TGTGCCATCAGTGGAGGGGAGGGTGAAGCTTTCTTT | CAISGGEGEAFF
TRBJ1-2 | - | TRBV5-4 | once | TGTGCCAGCAGCTTCCTCGCCAGCTATGGCTACACCTTC | CASSFLASYGYTF
TRBJ2-7 | - | TRBV7-2 | - | TGTGCCAGCAGCCTCATCCAGGGGATAGGACGGGAGCAGTACTTC | CASSLIQGIGREQYF
TRBJ2-7 | - | TRBV7-9 | many | TGTGCCAGCAGCTTAGTTCAGGGGAGCCACGAGCAGTACTTC | CASSLVQGSHEQYF
TRBJ1-5 | - | TRBV6-1 | - | TGTGCCAGCAGTGATATCGCCGGGAGCTTAGGTCAGCCCCAGCATTTT | CASSDIAGSLGQPQHF
TRBJ1-1 | - | TRBV6-5 | - | TGTGCCAGCAGCAGATACACTGAAGCTTTCTTT | CASSRYTEAFF
TRBJ2-4 | - | TRBV7-9 | once | TGTGCCAGCAGCTTAGGCGGACAGAACCTTATTAAAAACATTCAGTACTTC | CASSLGGQNLIKNIQYF
TRBJ2-5 | - | TRBV28 | - | TGTGCCAGCAGAGGGGAAGAGACCCAGTACTTC | CASRGEETQYF
TRBJ2-7 | TRBD2 | TRBV10-3 | - | TGTGCCATCAGAGCTAGCGGGAGGAACTCCTACGAGCAGTACTTC | CAIRASGRNSYEQYF
TRBJ2-1 | TRBD2 | TRBV20-1 | - | TGCAGTGCTAGTATCCCGGGGGGGCGAGACAATGAGCAGTTCTTC | CSASIPGGRDNEQFF
TRBJ2-7 | TRBD1 | TRBV30 | - | TGTGCCTGGAGTAGGACAGGGGGCTACGAGCAGTACTTC | CAWSRTGGYEQYF
TRBJ1-6 | TRBD1 | TRBV30 | - | TGTGCCTGGAGTAAACAGGGGGGCTCACCCCTCCACTTT | CAWSKQGGSPLHF
TRBJ2-7 | TRBD1 | TRBV7-9 | few | TGTGCCAGCAGGACCGGACAGGGTAGCTCCTACGAGCAGTACTTC | CASRTGQGSSYEQYF
TRBJ2-7 | - | TRBV12-3/TRBV12-4 | few | TGTGCCAGCAGTTTCCAAGCCCTCTACGAGCAGTACTTC | CASSFQALYEQYF
TRBJ1-3 | - | TRBV30 | - | TGTGCCTGGAGTTCTCCGGGATCTCCCCGTCCCGGAAACACCATATATTTT | CAWSSPGSPRPGNTIYF
TRBJ1-6 | TRBD1 | TRBV6-5 | - | TGTGCCAGCAGTTACTCGAAGACAGGGTATTCACCCCTCCACTTT | CASSYSKTGYSPLHF
TRBJ1-1 | - | TRBV4-2 | - | TGTGCCAGCAGCCAAGAACAGGGTTGGGACACTGAAGCTTTCTTT | CASSQEQGWDTEAFF
TRBJ2-7 | TRBD2 | TRBV15 | - | TGTGCCACCAGCAGAAATAGCGGGGGAACCTACGAGCAGTACTTC | CATSRNSGGTYEQYF
TRBJ1-4 | - | TRBV3-1/TRBV3-2 | - | TGTGCCAGCAGCCAAGTAGGGGGGGCGCATAATGAAAAACTGTTTTTT | CASSQVGGAHNEKLFF
TRBJ1-5 | TRBD1 | TRBV19 | - | TGTGCCAGTACCTCACACCGGGACAGGATGAATAGCAATCAGCCCCAGCATTTT | CASTSHRDRMNSNQPQHF
TRBJ1-5 | - | TRBV4-2 | few | TGTGCCAGCAGCCGAAGCCTAACGGAGGGTCAGCCCCAGCATTTT | CASSRSLTEGQPQHF
TRBJ1-3 | - | TRBV7-6 | - | TGTGCCAGCAGCTTAGCGACAGGCGGGTTGGGAAACACCATATATTTT | CASSLATGGLGNTIYF
TRBJ2-7 | - | TRBV19 | - | TGTGCCAGTAGTGTGGGGCGGCGAACCTACGAGCAGTACTTC | CASSVGRRTYEQYF
TRBJ1-2 | TRBD1 | TRBV6-4 | - | TGTGCCAGCAGTGAACAGGGGACAGCTAACTATGGCTACACCTTC | CASSEQGTANYGYTF
TRBJ1-1 | - | TRBV27 | - | TGTGCCAGCAAGACTTCGGCAGGGATGAACACTGAAGCTTTCTTT | CASKTSAGMNTEAFF